These 32 T cell receptor beta chains share one sample of origin, sequenced in a study of blood T cell repertoires in COVID-19. Profiled with immunoSEQ multiplex PCR; TCRdb holds only in-frame clones, not every one. Altogether 200,000 to 250,000 clones are present, about nine tenths being singletons, with the ten largest covering 11%. Material for sequencing was peripheral blood. These TCRs come from a man aged 45 to 65 with COVID-19, enrolled during active disease.

The V and J genes are TRBV10-3 and TRBJ2-3; a weak D match, TRBD2 (6 bases). Germline V lookup: CDR1 ENHRY, CDR2 SYGVKD. This CDR3 contains 13 residues. V shed 8 bases and J shed 3 bases, with 12 bases lying between them. The CDR3 sequence: CAIEGGKTDTQYF. CDR3 nucleotide sequence: TGTGCCATCGAAGGCGGGAAGACAGATACGCAGTATTTT.

The chain uses TRBV3-1 (or the pseudogene TRBV3-2) and TRBJ2-3; 7 bases agree with TRBD2. Germline CDR1 and CDR2: LGHDT and YNNKEL (reference sequence). The CDR3 consists of 17 residues. V lost 0 bases and J lost 1; bases outside the gene matches: 7. Here the CDR3 reads CASSQDGRDSGTDTQYF. Here the CDR3 DNA reads TGTGCCAGCAGCCAAGATGGGAGGGATAGCGGCACAGATACGCAGTATTTT.

The chain uses TRBV5-1 and TRBJ1-6; D is unclear. CDR3 size: 14 residues. V was clipped by 0 bases and J by 7 bases, with 8 bases between them. In germline, CDR1 is SGHRS, CDR2 YFSETQ. The CDR3 sequence is CASSLDGGNSPLHF. The CDR3 DNA reads TGCGCCAGCAGCTTGGACGGCGGCAATTCACCCCTCCACTTT.

This chain joins TRBV9 and TRBJ2-1; 9 nucleotides align to TRBD2. The CDR3 runs 15 residues. The junction had 5 bases not matched to a gene; V was cut back by 0 bases and J by 7 bases. CDR1 SGDLS and CDR2 YYNGEE come from the germline V gene. The CDR3: CASSVGGRARNEQFF. CDR3 sequence (DNA): TGTGCCAGCAGCGTAGGCGGGAGGGCAAGGAATGAGCAGTTCTTC.

This clone occurred once. This same CDR3 is encoded by further DNA sequences in the sample. The chain employs TRBV4-2 and TRBJ2-7, with 7 bases fitting TRBD1. V shed 0 bases, J shed 4 bases, and the junction held 3 bases outside the gene matches. Looked up from germline, CDR1 is LGHNA and CDR2 is YNFKEQ. This CDR3 has 14 amino acids. CDR3 region: CASSQEGRGYEQYF. The CDR3 DNA sequence: TGTGCCAGCAGCCAAGAGGGCAGGGGGTACGAGCAGTACTTC.

CDR3 nucleotides: TGTGCCAGCAGCTCAAGTGGGGGACTACATGGCTACGAGCAGTACTTC. Protein: CASSSSGGLHGYEQYF. The chain recombines TRBV7-9 with TRBJ2-7; 7 bases fit TRBD2. Losses at the gene ends were 4 bases for V and 3 bases for J; bases not matched to a gene: 12. Germline V gene lookup returns CDR1 SEHNR and CDR2 FQNEAQ (reference sequence). This CDR3 contains 16 residues.

The rearrangement uses TRBV5-8 and TRBJ1-4, with D perhaps TRBD1 (5 bases). With 0 bases removed from V and 4 bases from J, the gap between germline ends came to 10 bases. This CDR3 region has 15 residues. Germline CDR1 is SGHTS and CDR2 is YDEGEE. This CDR3 reads CASSLGRGGNEKLFF. CDR3 in DNA: TGTGCCAGCAGCTTGGGAAGGGGCGGTAATGAAAAACTGTTTTTT.

This clone was counted only a few times. V is TRBV28 and J is TRBJ1-2, with TRBD1 matching 10 bases. This CDR3 contains 14 residues. The J segment lost 5 bases and the V segment lost 6 bases, leaving 6 bases of the junction unmatched. Germline CDR1 and CDR2: MDHEN and SYDVKM. The CDR3 nucleotides read TGTGCCAGCAGGCCGACAGGGGGCGGGTATGGCTACACCTTC. The encoded protein is CASRPTGGGYGYTF.

The chain couples TRBV27 to TRBJ2-1; 10 bases agree with TRBD2. This CDR3 has 13 amino acids. Unmatched junction bases numbered 3, after V lost 7 bases and J lost 6 bases. Germline V gene sequence: CDR1 MNHEY, CDR2 SMNVEV (reference sequence). CDR3 protein: CASISSGSNEQFF. Here the CDR3 DNA reads TGTGCCAGCATCTCTAGCGGGAGCAATGAGCAGTTCTTC.

V is TRBV18 and J is TRBJ1-2; D perhaps matches TRBD1 (6 bases). The CDR3 extends over 13 amino acids. V was pared by 5 bases and J by 2 bases, with 9 bases between. Germline V gene sequence: CDR1 KGHSH, CDR2 LQKENI. Here the CDR3 reads CASSYDRNYGYTF. The CDR3 coding sequence is TGTGCCAGCTCATACGACAGGAACTATGGCTACACCTTC.

The gene calls are TRBV4-3 and TRBJ1-5; D is unclear. CDR3 size: 15 residues. V was pared by 0 bases and J by 4 bases, with 10 bases between. Germline V gene lookup returns CDR1 LGHNA and CDR2 YSLEER. The CDR3 DNA reads TGCGCCAGCAGCCAAGAGTGGGAGATGAATCAGCCCCAGCATTTT. Amino acid sequence: CASSQEWEMNQPQHF.

V is TRBV4-1 and J is TRBJ1-2; weak D call: TRBD1 (6 bases). Germline CDR1 MGHRA, CDR2 YSYEKL. V lost 0 bases, J lost 0 bases, and 17 bases lay in between. The CDR3 totals 18 residues. The chain's CDR3 is CASSQDWGPLRANYGYTF. The CDR3 region has the DNA TGCGCCAGCAGCCAAGATTGGGGGCCCCTGAGAGCTAACTATGGCTACACCTTC.

This chain connects TRBV6-5 to TRBJ1-1; 9 bases line up with TRBD1. J gave up 11 bases and V 2 bases, and 3 bases lay outside the gene matches. The CDR3 has 12 amino acids. Germline CDR1 is MNHEY and CDR2 is SVGAGI. The CDR3 region has the DNA TGTGCCAGCAGTTACCGGACAGGGGAGGCTTTCTTT. Translated, it gives CASSYRTGEAFF.

The V and J genes are TRBV7-7 and TRBJ2-5, with 13 bases aligning to TRBD2. V shed 1 base and J 0 bases; nucleotides not matched to a gene: 2. CDR3 length: 17 amino acids. Germline loops: CDR1 SSHAT, CDR2 FNYEAQ (reference sequence). CDR3 sequence (DNA): TGTGCCAGCAGCTTAGGACTAGCGGGGGGCTACCAAGAGACCCAGTACTTC. The encoded protein is CASSLGLAGGYQETQYF.

V gene TRBV18 combines with J gene TRBJ1-4; possible D gene TRBD1, 5 bases. CDR3 length: 15 amino acids. In germline, CDR1 is KGHSH, CDR2 LQKENI. V gave up 1 base and J gave up 7 bases, with 13 bases separating them. In nucleotides, the CDR3 is TGTGCCAGCTCACCACAGACTCACCAGGGTGAAAAACTGTTTTTT. The encoded protein is CASSPQTHQGEKLFF.

The chain employs TRBV9 and TRBJ1-5; D possibly corresponds to TRBD1 (5 bases). Germline values: CDR1 SGDLS, CDR2 YYNGEE. There are 14 residues in the CDR3. V lost 3 bases, J lost 2 bases, and 9 bases lay in between. The CDR3 region has the DNA TGTGCCAGCAGCGCGTCAGGGCGCAATCAGCCCCAGCATTTT. Translating gives CASSASGRNQPQHF.

The chain recombines TRBV3-1 (or the pseudogene TRBV3-2) with TRBJ2-2; TRBD1 aligns across 8 bases. Germline CDR1 reads LGHDT; CDR2 reads YNNKEL (reference sequence). The CDR3 has 14 residues. With 9 bases clipped from V and 1 base from J, the junction kept 4 bases outside the gene matches. CDR3 coding DNA: TGTGCCAGTCGAGGGACAGGGAACACCGGGGAGCTGTTTTTT. Its translation is CASRGTGNTGELFF.

The genes are TRBV3-1 (or the pseudogene TRBV3-2) and TRBJ1-3; D not resolved. Trimming took 0 bases from V and 2 from J, leaving 5 bases between them. In germline, CDR1 is LGHDT, CDR2 YNNKEL (reference sequence). The CDR3 is made up of 14 amino acids. Written as DNA, the CDR3 is TGTGCCAGCAGCCAAGAGGCAGCTGGAAACACCATATATTTT. The encoded protein is CASSQEAAGNTIYF.

The rearrangement uses TRBV28 and TRBJ1-2; D is perhaps TRBD1 (5 bases). Germline V gene lookup returns CDR1 MDHEN and CDR2 SYDVKM. The CDR3 length is 13 residues. The V end was cut by 7 bases, the J end by 4 bases, with 13 bases between. The CDR3 region is CASTPMDTYGYTF. As DNA, the CDR3 is TGTGCCAGCACCCCCATGGACACCTATGGCTACACCTTC.

The gene calls are TRBV3-1 (or the pseudogene TRBV3-2) and TRBJ1-6; the D is unclear. Per germline, CDR1 LGHDT and CDR2 YNNKEL (reference sequence). The CDR3 length is 13 residues. Trimming cost V 5 bases and J 8 bases, with 10 bases left between them. CDR3 sequence reads: CASSDDRDSPLHF. CDR3 nucleotide sequence: TGTGCCAGCAGCGACGACCGGGATTCACCCCTCCACTTT.

V usage is TRBV7-3 and J usage is TRBJ2-5; a weak D match, TRBD1 (5 bases). Germline-derived CDR1 and CDR2 are SGHTA and FQGTGA. V was clipped by 5 bases and J by 12 bases, with 19 bases between them. The CDR3 runs 13 residues. The CDR3 bases are TGTGCCAGCAGCCAAGAGGCGACAGTCCAGAAGTACTTC. Translating gives CASSQEATVQKYF.

This chain links TRBV11-2 with TRBJ2-1; 10 bases map to TRBD2. The CDR3 extends over 19 amino acids. Trimming took 5 bases from V and 0 from J; bases not matched to a gene: 13. The germline gives CDR1 SGHAT, CDR2 FQNNGV. CDR3 amino acids: CASSPSTLAGERSYNEQFF. The CDR3 nucleotides read TGTGCCAGCAGCCCCTCCACCCTAGCGGGAGAGCGCTCCTACAATGAGCAGTTCTTC.

This clone was observed a few times. The V call is TRBV19, the J call TRBJ1-6; 8 bases fit TRBD1. Germline CDR1 reads LNHDA; CDR2 reads SQIVND (reference sequence). Trimming at V came to 5 bases and at J to 7 bases, leaving 4 bases not matched to a gene. CDR3 length: 14 residues. The CDR3 spells CASSPGTGNSPLHF. The CDR3, as DNA: TGTGCCAGTAGTCCCGGGACAGGCAATTCACCCCTCCACTTT.

This clone was found once. This chain uses TRBV5-1 with TRBJ1-4, with D maybe TRBD1 (5 bases). The germline V gene encodes CDR1 SGHRS and CDR2 YFSETQ. The V end was cut by 4 bases, the J end by 3 bases, with 16 bases between. The CDR3 has 16 amino acids. This CDR3 is CASSLHPQGANEKLFF. CDR3 coding DNA: TGCGCCAGCAGCCTCCACCCCCAGGGTGCTAATGAAAAACTGTTTTTT.

The chain is built from TRBV19 and TRBJ1-5; D remains unclear. V lost 3 bases, J lost 0 bases, and 9 bases lay in between. The CDR3 is 15 residues long. CDR1 LNHDA and CDR2 SQIVND come from the germline V gene (reference sequence). The CDR3 DNA follows: TGTGCCAGTAGTATCACAGACCTTAGCAATCAGCCCCAGCATTTT. Protein sequence: CASSITDLSNQPQHF.

The V call is TRBV24-1, the J call TRBJ2-7; weak D call: TRBD1 (7 bases). V lost 2 bases to trimming and J lost 4 bases, with 11 bases between them. Per the germline V gene, CDR1 is KGHDR and CDR2 is SFDVKD. There are 14 residues in the CDR3. In nucleotides, the CDR3 is TGTGCCACCAGTGATTCACAGGGGAGGTACGAGCAGTACTTC. It specifies CATSDSQGRYEQYF.

The chain combines TRBV2 with TRBJ1-5; D is possibly TRBD1 (5 bases). The CDR3 contains 13 residues. V was clipped by 5 bases and J by 5 bases, with 10 bases between them. The germline CDR1 and CDR2 sequences are SNHLY and FYNNEI. The CDR3, as DNA: TGTGCCAGCAGTTTGGACATCCATCAGCCCCAGCATTTT. Its translation is CASSLDIHQPQHF.

The gene calls are TRBV10-3 and TRBJ1-6; 7 bases are a match to TRBD1. CDR1 and CDR2 from the germline V gene are ENHRY and SYGVKD. The CDR3 is 14 residues long. Trimming took 4 bases from V and 8 from J; bases not matched to a gene: 5. This CDR3 is CAISVQQGDSPLHF. The CDR3 coding sequence is TGTGCCATCAGTGTTCAGCAGGGGGATTCACCCCTCCACTTT.

The chain employs TRBV7-8 and TRBJ2-2, with 10 bases matching TRBD2. Unmatched junction bases numbered 17, after V lost 9 bases and J lost 4 bases. Germline V CDR1 and CDR2: SGHVS, FQNEAQ. The CDR3 length is 18 residues. CDR3 in DNA: TGTGCCAGTACAGACAGGTGGAGCGGGGGGGAGCGCACCGGGGAGCTGTTTTTT. Amino acids: CASTDRWSGGERTGELFF.

The gene calls are TRBV11-2 and TRBJ2-7; 7 bases align to TRBD1. With V trimmed by 4 bases and J by 4 bases, 13 bases remained unmatched. CDR1 is SGHAT and CDR2 is FQNNGV in the germline V gene. This CDR3 has 16 amino acids. CDR3 sequence reads: CASSSNRGKGFYEQYF. CDR3 bases: TGTGCCAGCAGCTCGAACAGGGGCAAAGGCTTTTACGAGCAGTACTTC.

This clone was recorded only once. The V and J genes are TRBV12-3 or TRBV12-4 and TRBJ1-4; D might be TRBD1 (5 bases). The CDR3 consists of 12 residues. Between the trimmed V and J ends, which lost 5 bases and 8 bases, there was a span of 9 bases. DNA for the CDR3: TGTGCCAGCAGTGTCAGGGTAGAAAAACTGTTTTTT. Translating gives CASSVRVEKLFF.

This chain connects TRBV28 to TRBJ2-7; a possible D gene is TRBD2 (6 bases). The CDR3 loop spans 15 amino acids. V lost 7 bases to trimming and J lost 3 bases, with 19 bases between them. Per germline, CDR1 MDHEN and CDR2 SYDVKM. The CDR3 sequence: CASISGGQGGYEQYF. For the CDR3, the DNA is TGTGCCAGCATCTCCGGGGGTCAGGGAGGCTACGAGCAGTACTTC.